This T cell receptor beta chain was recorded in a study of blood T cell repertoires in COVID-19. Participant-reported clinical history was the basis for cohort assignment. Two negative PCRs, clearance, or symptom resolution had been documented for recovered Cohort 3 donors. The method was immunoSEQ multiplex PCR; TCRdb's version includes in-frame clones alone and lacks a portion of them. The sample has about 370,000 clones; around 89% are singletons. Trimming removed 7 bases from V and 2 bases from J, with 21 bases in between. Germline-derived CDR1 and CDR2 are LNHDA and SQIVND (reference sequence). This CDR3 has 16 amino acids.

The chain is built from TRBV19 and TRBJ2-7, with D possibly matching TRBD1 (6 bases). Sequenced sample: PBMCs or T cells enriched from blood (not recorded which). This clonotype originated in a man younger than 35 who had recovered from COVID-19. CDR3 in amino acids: CASTPDTGTPTYEQYF. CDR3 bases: TGTGCCAGTACCCCTGACACGGGGACACCTACCTACGAGCAGTACTTC.